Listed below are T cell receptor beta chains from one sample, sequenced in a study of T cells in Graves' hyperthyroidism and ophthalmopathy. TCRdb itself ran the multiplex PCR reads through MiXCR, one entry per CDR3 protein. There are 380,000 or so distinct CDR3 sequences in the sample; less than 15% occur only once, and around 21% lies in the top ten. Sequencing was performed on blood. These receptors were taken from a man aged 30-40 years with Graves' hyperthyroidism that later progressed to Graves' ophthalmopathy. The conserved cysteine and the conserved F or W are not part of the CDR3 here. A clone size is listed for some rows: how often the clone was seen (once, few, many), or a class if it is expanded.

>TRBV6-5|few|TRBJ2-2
ASSYRTGPGELF
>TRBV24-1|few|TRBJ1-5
ASGQEQPQH
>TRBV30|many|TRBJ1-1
AWKYPYMSEAF
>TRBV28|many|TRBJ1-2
ASSTLNYGYT
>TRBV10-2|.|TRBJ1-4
ASRGTVVEKLF
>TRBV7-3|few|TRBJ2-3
ASSQNFEDTQY
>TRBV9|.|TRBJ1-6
ASSVGSPNSPLH
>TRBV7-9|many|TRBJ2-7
ASTGLGAGQYEQY
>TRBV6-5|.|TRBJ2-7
ASSYLERYEQY
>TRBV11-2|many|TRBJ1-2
ASQRTDGFYGYT
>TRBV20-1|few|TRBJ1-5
SAKVGARVSNQPQH
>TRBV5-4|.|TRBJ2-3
ASSLVGSGGRSTDTQY
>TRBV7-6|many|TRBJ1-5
ASSLEGAGQPQH
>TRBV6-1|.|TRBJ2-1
ASSYKLAYYNEQF
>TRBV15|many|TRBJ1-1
ATSRVRQGGGNTEAF
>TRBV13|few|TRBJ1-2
ASSSGTVSNYGYT
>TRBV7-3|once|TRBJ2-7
ASSLDRGSSYEQY
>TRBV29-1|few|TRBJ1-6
SVGVQPGTGVNSPLH
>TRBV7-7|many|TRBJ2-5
ASSLWAGSQETQY
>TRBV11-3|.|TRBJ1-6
ASSLLRGSSPLH
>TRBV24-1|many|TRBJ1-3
ATRGPGNGNTIY
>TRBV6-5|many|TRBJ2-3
ASSYSGGPADTQY
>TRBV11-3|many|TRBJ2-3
ASSYRPDTQY
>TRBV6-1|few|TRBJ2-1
ASTPRDRVTEQF
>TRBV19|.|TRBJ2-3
ASSIYRGQEEDTQY
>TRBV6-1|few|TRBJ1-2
ASSYREYYGYT
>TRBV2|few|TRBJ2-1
ASSLLPGLAGVNEQF
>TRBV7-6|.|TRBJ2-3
ASTPYSSWGAGDTQY
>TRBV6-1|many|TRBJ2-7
ASRPGTASSYEQY
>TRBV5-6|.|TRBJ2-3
ASSQGLGTSTDTQY
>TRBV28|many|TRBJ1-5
ASSPPGQVSNQPQH
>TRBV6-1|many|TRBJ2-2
ARSWGTSNTGELF
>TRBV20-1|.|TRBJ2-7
SARTGGYYEQY
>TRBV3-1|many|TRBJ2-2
ASSRHAGTGTGELF
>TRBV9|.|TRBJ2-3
ASSKEVSTDTQY
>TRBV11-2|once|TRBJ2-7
ASSLLASGRIYEQY
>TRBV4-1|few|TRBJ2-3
ASSQEGGRRDTQY